These T cell receptor beta chains were read from a single sample in a study of monozygotic twins with inflammatory bowel disease. TCRdb re-called the 5' RACE reads; every CDR3 protein appears as one record, without DNA. This sample's clone table lists 420,000 or so distinct CDR3 sequences. Sequenced: blood. Receptors originate from a human donor with ulcerative colitis or Crohn's disease, or a healthy co-twin of an affected twin (not recorded which). Each CDR3 is given with its conserved first and last residue.

j_gene: TRBJ2-5
v_gene: TRBV9
CDR3aa: CASSVVVRRAAIQETQYF

j_gene: TRBJ2-2
v_gene: TRBV5-1
CDR3aa: CASLPGGVNTGELFF

j_gene: TRBJ2-1
v_gene: TRBV7-9
CDR3aa: CASSSISGNEQFF

j_gene: TRBJ1-2
v_gene: TRBV12-3/TRBV12-4
CDR3aa: CASNFDRGGGYTF

j_gene: TRBJ2-1
v_gene: TRBV3-1
CDR3aa: CASSLGTDQAAEQFF

j_gene: TRBJ2-7
v_gene: TRBV10-3
CDR3aa: CAISTTGGEQYF

j_gene: TRBJ1-4
v_gene: TRBV7-6
CDR3aa: CASSDVYSTNEKLFF

j_gene: TRBJ2-1
v_gene: TRBV9
CDR3aa: CASSASGSSSYNEQFF

j_gene: TRBJ1-6
v_gene: TRBV4-2
CDR3aa: CASSHPDRGLQNSPLHF

j_gene: TRBJ2-3
v_gene: TRBV7-2
CDR3aa: CASSYRASDTDTQYF

j_gene: TRBJ1-6
v_gene: TRBV14
CDR3aa: CASSQDVGISPLHF

j_gene: TRBJ2-4
v_gene: TRBV25-1
CDR3aa: CASSSTGTGDNIQYF

j_gene: TRBJ2-6
v_gene: TRBV30
CDR3aa: CAWLRGAGANVLTF

j_gene: TRBJ2-1
v_gene: TRBV10-3
CDR3aa: CAIQPSWTGGYNEQFF

j_gene: TRBJ1-1
v_gene: TRBV19
CDR3aa: CASSRSQGASNTEAFF